Sequencing of this T cell receptor (beta chain) was carried out in a study of CD8 T cells in ankylosing spondylitis (dated 2017 in TCRdb). General notes on the study: T cell receptor beta repertoires were profiled in healthy donors and ankylosing spondylitis patients so that disease-linked TCR variants could be found. Peripheral blood was sampled, and synovial fluid was additionally collected from ankylosing spondylitis patients. The full study cohort was made up of 25 ankylosing spondylitis patients and 95 to 130 healthy donors.

Overall study outcomes, separate from this receptor: In peripheral blood, the disease-linked clones were found at relatively low frequencies and had a CD8+ phenotype. Some motif variants were previously reported in synovial fluid and blood of reactive arthritis patients, suggesting common disease-initiation mechanisms. Significant enrichment of the disease-linked clones was reported in matched synovial fluid samples from ankylosing spondylitis patients. A TCR beta motif made up of several highly homologous amino acid variants appeared to be characteristic of blood from ankylosing spondylitis patients.

There are a few counts of this clonotype. Its antigen specificity is not known. Base qualities are not provided; no much larger clone lies one nucleotide away. Sequencing was performed on an Illumina HiSeq 2500. Quantitative 5'-RACE with molecular barcodes was the method used to prepare the TCR beta libraries. In the paper's pipeline: To identify disease-linked TCR variants, a new computational method was used, one built on a probabilistic model of VDJ rearrangement. The public sequencing data were trimmed at Q25 with fastp and processed into clonotypes with MiXCR by TCRdb, which kept only in-frame beta chains. CDR3 protein sequences are deduplicated, and each keeps its most common genes and DNA. What appears here as the V and J calls and clone size reflects TCRdb's work, not the paper's. A total of 750,000 to 850,000 distinct CDR3 sequences appear in this sample, 12% of them only once. Roughly 0.51% of the sample is in the top ten clones.

This receptor was identified in a male donor with ankylosing spondylitis. The sequencing input was blood, either unsorted or a sorted T cell fraction (not recorded which).

The nucleotides read TGTGCCAGCAGCTTCGGTCTGCGGGGAAGAGGAGATACGCAGTATTTT. Translated, this gives CASSFGLRGRGDTQYF. This receptor chain uses TRBV7-9 and TRBJ2-3; the D segment could be TRBD2, given 6 matching bases. Including cysteine and phenylalanine, the CDR3 has 16 amino acids. Only the CDR3 DNA is retained, 48 bases long and in frame from the first base. A distance of 18 bases separates the germline ends of V and J, which lose 3 bases and 5 bases respectively. CDR1 and CDR2, per the germline V gene (reference sequence), are SEHNR and FQNEAQ.